This TCR beta chain was obtained from a study of blood T cell repertoires in COVID-19 (dated by TCRdb to the early 2020s). With regard to the full study: Samples covering the acute and convalescent phases of COVID-19 were provided by collaborators in the United States, Italy and Spain. The prospective study material was composed of cDNA or gDNA derived from T cells, B-cell-depleted T cells, or PBMCs. The dataset comprised deeply sampled blood TCRbeta repertoires from subjects exposed to, actively infected with, or recovered from COVID-19. The repertoires were made available in a free public database intended to serve as a resource for research on the immune response to SARS-CoV-2. The samples were drawn from two sources: the first 160 participants of the ongoing ImmuneRACE study, and over 950 subjects contributed by 6 global collaborators. Sample metadata almost always included a de-identified subject ID, COVID-19 status, age in years and sex. Where HLA class I and class II types were available, the types were taken from metadata supplied by the sample provider, not from assay-based typing. General study outcomes and caveats: Clinical and demographic metadata were provided uncurated, with the amount varying by source and participant.

Of note for this clone: It has no known antigen specificity. No much larger clone is present one base from it, and per-base qualities are unavailable. The same CDR3 can be traced to other DNA sequences in this sample.

The immunoSEQ Assay, a bias-controlled multiplex PCR, was used to amplify TCRbeta CDR3 regions from genomic DNA. As for how the authors treated the data: Within the assay, amplification of reference gene primers was used to estimate how many nucleated cells each sample contained. To quantify the absolute abundance of each unique TCRbeta CDR3 rearrangement, sequence reads were collapsed and filtered. For each sample, productive Simpson clonality was calculated as the square root of Simpson's diversity index over productive rearrangements. TCRdb carries this immuneACCESS record with in-frame sequences only. Its versions omit some clonotypes, under half of them owing to an unresolved V gene in the studies checked, with the rest unexplained. The V and J calls and clone size are taken from that table; D and trimming were inferred from the DNA. The sample has over 250,000 clones on record, over 85% of them singletons. The ten largest clones represent 1.9% of the sample.

The CDR3 covers 16 residues, taking in both the cysteine and the phenylalanine. Of all the DNA, just the CDR3 is kept, 48 bases in frame from base 1. Germline trimming: 0 bases from V, 1 base from J; junction bases outside gene matches: 0. The germline V gene yields SGHRS for CDR1 and YFSETQ for CDR2. Participants in the prospective study were aged about 18 to 100 years, lived in 20 to 30 United States geographic areas, and enrolled through a virtual design. Cohort assignment in the prospective study relied on participant-reported clinical history from a screening survey and a study questionnaire. Recovered participants in ImmuneRACE Cohort 3 were defined by two consecutive negative NP/OP PCR tests, clearance by a healthcare professional, or resolution of symptoms. In the prospective study, mobile phlebotomists collected whole blood, serum and a nasopharyngeal or oropharyngeal swab from each participant. Additional blood draws and questionnaires over an approximately two-month period could optionally be provided by prospective study participants. Prospective study blood samples were shipped either frozen or at room temperature before DNA extraction.

Sequenced: PBMCs or T cells enriched from blood (not recorded which). The source of this sequence is a woman in her sixties or seventies who had recovered from COVID-19. The rearrangement joined TRBV5-1 to TRBJ2-2, with 10 central nucleotides matching TRBD2. The CDR3 reads as follows: CASSLGTSGNTGELFF. In nucleotides, the sequence is TGCGCCAGCAGCTTGGGGACTAGCGGGAACACCGGGGAGCTGTTTTTT.